The 9 T cell receptor beta chains below all came from one sample that was sequenced in a study of graft-versus-host responses after intestinal transplantation. The table came from immunoSEQ multiplex PCR; TCRdb's copy has only in-frame clones and leaves some out. The profile covers about 41,000 clones, with 85% to 95% appearing a single time and about 0.5% taken by the ten largest. Their antigen targets remain unknown. The specimen was unstimulated CD8+ T cells sorted from spleen or lymph node cells, collected before transplant. The receptors come from a human donor who was the organ donor for an intestinal transplant.

The rearrangement joins TRBV4-2 to TRBJ2-7; the match to TRBD2 covers 7 bases. The V gene's germline CDR1 is LGHNA and CDR2 YNFKEQ. V was clipped by 0 bases and J by 0 bases; unmatched bases: 5. This CDR3 has 16 residues. CDR3 loop: CASSQEPAGSSYEQYF. The CDR3 coding sequence is TGTGCCAGCAGCCAAGAGCCAGCGGGGAGCTCCTACGAGCAGTACTTC.

The J gene is TRBJ2-2, the V gene TRBV19, with unresolved D. With 7 bases removed from V and 5 bases from J, the gap between germline ends came to 5 bases. The CDR3 spans 11 residues. Germline V CDR1 and CDR2: LNHDA, SQIVND (reference sequence). Here the CDR3 reads CASTDTGELFF. The DNA of the CDR3 is TGTGCCAGTACTGATACCGGGGAGCTGTTTTTT.

The CDR3 region is CASSWWSTDTQYF. The CDR3, as DNA: TGCGCCAGCAGCTGGTGGAGCACAGATACGCAGTATTTT. The chain has TRBV5-1 and TRBJ2-3; the D is unclear. CDR1 is SGHRS and CDR2 is YFSETQ in the germline V gene. The germline V and J ends were trimmed by 3 bases and 0 bases, with 5 bases remaining between them. The CDR3 length is 13 residues.

The CDR3 nucleotides are TGTGCCACCAGCAGAGACGGACAGCTAAATCAGCCCCAGCATTTT. It encodes CATSRDGQLNQPQHF. This chain uses TRBV15 with TRBJ1-5; weak D call: TRBD1 (6 bases). From germline, CDR1 is LNHNV and CDR2 YYDKDF (reference sequence). This CDR3 has 15 amino acids. With 0 bases removed from V and 4 bases from J, the gap between germline ends came to 10 bases.

This clone occurred once. The chain couples TRBV9 to TRBJ1-3; 7 bases fit TRBD1. V shed 4 bases, J shed 2 bases, and the junction held 6 bases outside the gene matches. Germline-derived CDR1 and CDR2 are SGDLS and YYNGEE. There are 15 residues in the CDR3. CDR3 DNA sequence: TGTGCCAGCAGCCGGGGACAGTTAGCTGGAAACACCATATATTTT. Amino acid sequence: CASSRGQLAGNTIYF.

This chain links TRBV4-3 with TRBJ2-7; unclear D gene. Germline V lookup: CDR1 LGHNA, CDR2 YSLEER. Trimming stripped 1 base from V and 2 bases from J, with 12 bases between. The CDR3 loop spans 15 amino acids. CDR3 nucleotide sequence: TGCGCCAGCAGCCAAGGATCTACGTCGACCTACGAGCAGTACTTC. Its translation: CASSQGSTSTYEQYF.

This rearrangement joins TRBV5-5 to TRBJ2-2, with TRBD1 as a possible D gene (6 bases). Deletions cut 0 bases from V and 0 bases from J, with 18 bases between. The CDR3 extends over 19 amino acids. Per the germline V gene, CDR1 is SGHKS and CDR2 is YYEKEE (reference sequence). CDR3 sequence reads: CASSLVLLRTAANTGELFF. The CDR3 DNA sequence: TGTGCCAGCAGCTTGGTGCTCCTTAGGACAGCCGCGAACACCGGGGAGCTGTTTTTT. Supplemented by reference TRBV5-5 and TRBJ2-2, the full variable domain reads DAGVTQSPTHLIKTRGQQVTLRCSPISGHKSVSWYQQVLGQGPQFIFQYYEKEERGRGNFPDRFSARQFPNYSSELNVNALLLGDSALYLCASSLVLLRTAANTGELFFGEGSRLTVL.

The rearrangement links TRBV19 to TRBJ2-1; TRBD2 might be the D (5 bases). CDR1 is LNHDA and CDR2 is SQIVND in the germline V gene (reference sequence). The CDR3 sequence is 14 residues long. Trimming removed 3 bases from V and 6 bases from J, with 12 bases in between. DNA of the CDR3: TGTGCCAGTAGTATCGGCGGGCCGCCCAATGAGCAGTTCTTC. This encodes CASSIGGPPNEQFF.

V is TRBV4-3 and J is TRBJ2-3; tentative D call: TRBD1 (6 bases). The CDR3 length is 16 residues. From germline, CDR1 is LGHNA and CDR2 YSLEER. V was clipped by 1 base and J by 0 bases, with 11 bases between them. The CDR3 DNA reads as TGCGCCAGCAGCCAAGTATGGGGGCTAAGCACAGATACGCAGTATTTT. It is translated as CASSQVWGLSTDTQYF.